Following are 17 T cell receptor beta chains from one sample sequenced in a study of post-analysis software for immune sequencing data. Their antigens remain unidentified. Prepared libraries of TCR beta cDNA carried unique molecular identifiers. TCRdb ran MiXCR on the PCR reads and lists one entry per CDR3 protein. The data hold 650,000 to 850,000 distinct CDR3 sequences, with roughly 50% observed a single time. Findings and limits, study-wide: About five TRBV segments, including TRBV5-6, TRBV5-1 and TRBV20-1, were more frequent in patients than controls.

The specimen sequenced was blood. These TCRs come from a girl aged 5 to 17 with multiple sclerosis.

This chain joins TRBV19 and TRBJ2-2; 8 nucleotides agree with TRBD2. This CDR3 region has 13 residues. V dropped 5 bases and J dropped 6; count of bases not matched to a gene: 2. Germline loops: CDR1 LNHDA, CDR2 SQIVND (reference sequence). The CDR3 sequence: CASSGGLAGELFF. CDR3 bases: TGTGCCAGTAGTGGGGGACTAGCCGGGGAGCTGTTTTTT. The full variable domain, in which reference TRBV19 and TRBJ2-2 provide the parts outside the CDR3, is DGGITQSPKYLFRKEGQNVTLSCEQNLNHDAMYWYRQDPGQGLRLIYYSQIVNDFQKGDIAEGYSVSREKKESFPLTVTSAQKNPTAFYLCASSGGLAGELFFGEGSRLTVL.

This chain uses TRBV3-1 with TRBJ2-5, with no clear D. The V gene lost 3 bases and the J gene lost 5 bases, with 13 bases spanning the gap. CDR1 and CDR2 from the germline V gene are LGHDT and YNNKEL (reference sequence). The CDR3 consists of 14 residues. CDR3 sequence (DNA): TGTGCCAGCAGCCAGCCAGATTCCTACGAGACCCAGTACTTC. Amino acids: CASSQPDSYETQYF.

DNA for the CDR3: TGTGCCAGCAGTTACTTCGATCAGACAGATACGCAGTATTTT. Translation gives CASSYFDQTDTQYF. The V call is TRBV6-6, the J call TRBJ2-3, with D unclear. This CDR3 region has 14 residues. V dropped 1 base and J dropped 3 bases, with 8 bases sitting between them. Germline V gene data show CDR1 as MNHNY and CDR2 as SVGAGI (reference sequence).

This clonotype occurred a few times. The V and J genes are TRBV6-5 and TRBJ2-7, with TRBD2 matching over 8 bases. Germline loops: CDR1 MNHEY, CDR2 SVGAGI. The J segment lost 2 bases and the V segment lost 6 bases, leaving 12 bases of the junction unmatched. This CDR3 region has 16 residues. CDR3 nucleotide sequence: TGTGCCAGCAGAAAGGGGCCCGGGAGGGCCGCCTACGAGCAGTACTTC. Translation gives CASRKGPGRAAYEQYF.

This clonotype was observed a single time. The chain couples TRBV5-1 to TRBJ1-2; 7 bases line up with TRBD1. Germline CDR1 and CDR2: SGHRS and YFSETQ. The CDR3 is made up of 14 amino acids. J gave up 8 bases and V 1 base, and 8 bases lay outside the gene matches. The CDR3 region has the DNA TGCGCCAGCAGCTTGAAAAGGACAGGCATCGGCTACACCTTC. The encoded protein is CASSLKRTGIGYTF.

This chain uses TRBV14 with TRBJ2-5; D perhaps matches TRBD2 (5 bases). V was trimmed by 1 base and J by 0 bases, leaving 12 bases between them. Germline V gene sequence: CDR1 SGHDN, CDR2 FVKESK. This CDR3 contains 16 residues. In DNA form, the CDR3 reads TGTGCCAGCAGCCAAGTGCCAGCGGTGTACCAAGAGACCCAGTACTTC. Translating it yields CASSQVPAVYQETQYF.

The V and J genes are TRBV6-6 and TRBJ2-5; 9 nucleotides match TRBD1. The CDR3 loop spans 15 amino acids. Per germline, CDR1 MNHNY and CDR2 SVGAGI (reference sequence). V shed 7 bases and J 2 bases; nucleotides not matched to a gene: 8. CDR3 sequence (DNA): TGTGCCAGCACTTTACAGGGGGCAGGACAAGAGACCCAGTACTTC. It encodes CASTLQGAGQETQYF.

This chain uses TRBV12-3 or TRBV12-4 with TRBJ2-6; D remains unclear. The V end lost 3 bases, the J end lost 2 bases, and 5 bases lay between the germline ends. The length of the CDR3 is 14 residues. DNA for the CDR3: TGTGCCAGCAGTTTCTGGACTGGGGCCAACGTCCTGACTTTC. Translating gives CASSFWTGANVLTF.

This clonotype was counted between two and nine times. The rearrangement links TRBV20-1 to TRBJ1-1; D call uncertain. Germline V lookup: CDR1 DFQATT, CDR2 SNEGSKA (reference sequence). V was pared by 1 base and J by 1 base, with 10 bases between. CDR3 length equals 14 residues. The CDR3: CSARGASWNTEAFF. CDR3 bases: TGCAGTGCTAGAGGGGCCTCATGGAACACTGAAGCTTTCTTT.

This clonotype occurred once. The rearrangement joins TRBV7-3 to TRBJ2-3; possible D gene TRBD2, 5 bases. Germline V gene sequence: CDR1 SGHTA, CDR2 FQGTGA. Trimming shortened V by 5 bases and J by 6 bases, and 15 bases separated the two germline ends. This CDR3 comprises 14 residues. The CDR3 loop reads CASSVEDQRDTQYF. CDR3 nucleotides: TGTGCCAGCAGCGTAGAAGATCAGCGGGATACGCAGTATTTT.

The chain employs TRBV27 and TRBJ1-2; 8 positions agree with TRBD1. The length of the CDR3 is 15 residues. CDR1 is MNHEY, CDR2 SMNVEV, per germline (reference sequence). The V and J ends lost 8 bases and 7 bases, in that order; junction bases with no gene match: 15. CDR3 sequence reads: CASGLRTLTGGGYTF. The CDR3, as DNA: TGTGCCAGCGGCCTCCGGACACTCACAGGGGGTGGCTACACCTTC.

The genes are TRBV20-1 and TRBJ2-7, with TRBD1 matching over 8 bases. V lost 6 bases and J lost 2; bases outside the gene matches: 6. The germline CDR1 and CDR2 sequences are DFQATT and SNEGSKA (reference sequence). There are 13 residues in the CDR3. CDR3 nucleotide sequence: TGCAGTGCCCTCCGGGACAGGCCCTACGAGCAGTACTTC. Encoded protein: CSALRDRPYEQYF.

The chain links TRBV10-3 to TRBJ1-6; possible D gene TRBD1, 5 bases. The CDR3 totals 14 residues. Germline V gene data show CDR1 as ENHRY and CDR2 as SYGVKD. Trimming took 6 bases from V and 8 from J, leaving 14 bases between them. CDR3 DNA sequence: TGTGCCATCAGCTACCAGGGTGGGGATTCACCCCTCCACTTT. Translated, it gives CAISYQGGDSPLHF.

Of note for this clonotype: Relative to the germline gene, one junction end is altered; a read error may explain this. The V call is TRBV29-1, the J call TRBJ2-1; D is undetermined. The CDR3 contains 11 residues. Germline loops: CDR1 SQVTM, CDR2 ANQGSEA. As DNA, the CDR3 is TGCAACGTTGAACGCTACAATGAGCAGTTCTTC. Translated, it gives CNVERYNEQFF.

The sample holds a few counts of this clonotype. The rearrangement uses TRBV6-5 and TRBJ2-5, with D possibly being TRBD1 or TRBD2 (5 bases each). The CDR3 length is 14 residues. Trimming removed 6 bases from V and 0 bases from J, with 11 bases in between. Germline CDR1 MNHEY, CDR2 SVGAGI. CDR3 sequence: CASRPWGNQETQYF. In DNA, the CDR3 is TGTGCCAGCAGGCCTTGGGGGAACCAAGAGACCCAGTACTTC.

CDR3 residues: CARAEVTDTQYF. The CDR3 DNA reads as TGTGCCAGGGCAGAAGTCACAGATACGCAGTATTTT. The rearrangement links TRBV2 to TRBJ2-3; unclear D gene. Trimming took 9 bases from V and 2 from J, leaving 9 bases between them. Germline V gene lookup returns CDR1 SNHLY and CDR2 FYNNEI. The CDR3 consists of 12 residues.

This clonotype was seen a handful of times. The chain combines TRBV7-2 with TRBJ1-5; the match to TRBD1 covers 8 bases. The CDR3 is made up of 20 amino acids. J was trimmed by 0 bases and V by 5 bases; bases with no gene match: 18. CDR1 and CDR2 from the germline V gene are SGHTA and FQGNSA. Written as DNA, the CDR3 is TGTGCCAGCAGCGTAGACGCTGGGACAGGTAAAGTGTATAGCAATCAGCCCCAGCATTTT. Translated, it gives CASSVDAGTGKVYSNQPQHF.